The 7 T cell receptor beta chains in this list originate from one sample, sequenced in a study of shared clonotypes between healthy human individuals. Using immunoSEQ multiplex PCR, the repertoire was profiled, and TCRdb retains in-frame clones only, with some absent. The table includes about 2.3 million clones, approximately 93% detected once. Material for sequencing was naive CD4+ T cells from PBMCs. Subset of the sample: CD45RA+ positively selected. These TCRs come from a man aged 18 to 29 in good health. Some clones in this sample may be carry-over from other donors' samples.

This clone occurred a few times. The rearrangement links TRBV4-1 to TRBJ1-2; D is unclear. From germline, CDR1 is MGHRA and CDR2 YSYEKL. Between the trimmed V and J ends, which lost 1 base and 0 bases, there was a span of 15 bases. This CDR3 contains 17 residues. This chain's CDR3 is CASSQAGVRRANYGYTF. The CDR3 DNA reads TGCGCCAGCAGCCAAGCGGGCGTTAGGAGAGCTAACTATGGCTACACCTTC.

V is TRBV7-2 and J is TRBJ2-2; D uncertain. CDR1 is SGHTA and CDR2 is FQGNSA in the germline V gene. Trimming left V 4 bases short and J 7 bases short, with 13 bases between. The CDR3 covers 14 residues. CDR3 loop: CASSSTARGGELFF. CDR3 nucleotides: TGTGCCAGCAGCTCGACCGCAAGAGGCGGGGAGCTGTTTTTT.

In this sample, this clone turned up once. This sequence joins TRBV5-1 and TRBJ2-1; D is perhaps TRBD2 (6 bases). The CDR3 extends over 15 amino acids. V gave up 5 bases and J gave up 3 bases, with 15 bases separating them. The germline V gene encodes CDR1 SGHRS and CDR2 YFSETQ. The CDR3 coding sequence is TGCGCCAGCAGATCCCGCGGGGTATTCTACAATGAGCAGTTCTTC. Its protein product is CASRSRGVFYNEQFF.

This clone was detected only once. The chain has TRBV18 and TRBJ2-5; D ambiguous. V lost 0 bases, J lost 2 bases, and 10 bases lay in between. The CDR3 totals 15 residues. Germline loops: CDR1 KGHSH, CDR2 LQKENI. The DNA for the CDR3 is TGTGCCAGCTCACCACCATCGAAAACGCAAGAGACCCAGTACTTC. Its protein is CASSPPSKTQETQYF.

The CDR3 sequence is CASSPRQGGIETQYF. The CDR3 DNA follows: TGTGCCAGCAGCCCCCGACAGGGTGGTATAGAGACCCAGTACTTC. The chain employs TRBV9 and TRBJ2-5; TRBD1 matches 7 bases. The germline V gene has CDR1 SGDLS and CDR2 YYNGEE. CDR3 length equals 15 residues. V shed 4 bases and J 4 bases; nucleotides not matched to a gene: 10.

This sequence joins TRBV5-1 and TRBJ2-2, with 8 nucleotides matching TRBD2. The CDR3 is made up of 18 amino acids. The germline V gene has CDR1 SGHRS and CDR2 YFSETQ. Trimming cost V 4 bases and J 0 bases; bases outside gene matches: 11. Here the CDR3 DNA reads TGCGCCAGCAGCCCGCGAACCTTAGCGGGAACGAACACCGGGGAGCTGTTTTTT. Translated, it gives CASSPRTLAGTNTGELFF.

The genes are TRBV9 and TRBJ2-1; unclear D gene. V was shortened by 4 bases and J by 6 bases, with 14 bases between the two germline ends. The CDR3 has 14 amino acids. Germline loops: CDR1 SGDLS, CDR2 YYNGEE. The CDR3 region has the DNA TGTGCCAGCAGCACAAGCCACACTGGCAATGAGCAGTTCTTC. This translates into CASSTSHTGNEQFF.